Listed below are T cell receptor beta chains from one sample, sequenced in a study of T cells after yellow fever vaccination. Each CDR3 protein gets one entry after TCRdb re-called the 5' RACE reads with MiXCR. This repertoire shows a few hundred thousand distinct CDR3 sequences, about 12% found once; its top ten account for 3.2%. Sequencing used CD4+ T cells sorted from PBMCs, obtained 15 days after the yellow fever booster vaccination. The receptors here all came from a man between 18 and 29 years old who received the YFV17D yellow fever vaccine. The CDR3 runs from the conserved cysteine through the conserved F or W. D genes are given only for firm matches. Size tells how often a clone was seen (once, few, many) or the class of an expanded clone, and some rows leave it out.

CDR3: CASGANQPQHF
DNA: TGTGCCTCTGGGGCGAATCAGCCCCAGCATTTT
size: few
J: TRBJ1-5
D: NA
V: TRBV28

CDR3: CASSRGVDTEAFF
DNA: TGTGCCAGCTCTAGGGGGGTGGACACTGAAGCTTTCTTT
size: few
J: TRBJ1-1
D: NA
V: TRBV6-2/TRBV6-3

CDR3: CASKGRGDNEQFF
DNA: TGTGCCAGCAAGGGGCGGGGAGACAATGAGCAGTTCTTC
size: NA
J: TRBJ2-1
D: NA
V: TRBV27

CDR3: CSVLRGLYNEQFF
DNA: TGCAGTGTCTTGCGTGGCCTTTACAATGAGCAGTTCTTC
size: few
J: TRBJ2-1
D: NA
V: TRBV20-1

CDR3: CSVARGVGETQYF
DNA: TGCAGCGTCGCCAGGGGAGTCGGCGAGACCCAGTACTTC
size: few
J: TRBJ2-5
D: NA
V: TRBV29-1

CDR3: CSALGSGVGGEQYF
DNA: TGCAGCGCCCTGGGATCCGGGGTTGGAGGCGAGCAGTACTTC
size: NA
J: TRBJ2-7
D: NA
V: TRBV29-1

CDR3: CASSPYPRRANEKLFF
DNA: TGTGCCAGCAGCCCCTATCCCCGCAGGGCTAATGAAAAACTGTTTTTT
size: few
J: TRBJ1-4
D: NA
V: TRBV3-1

CDR3: CASSPGTHPYEQYF
DNA: TGTGCCAGCAGCCCAGGGACACATCCCTACGAGCAGTACTTC
size: few
J: TRBJ2-7
D: NA
V: TRBV7-9

CDR3: CASSWTGLQPQHF
DNA: TGTGCCAGCAGTTGGACAGGGCTTCAGCCCCAGCATTTT
size: many
J: TRBJ1-5
D: TRBD1
V: TRBV6-2/TRBV6-3

CDR3: CASSRDSRYNEQFF
DNA: TGCGCCAGCAGCCGGGACAGTCGGTACAATGAGCAGTTCTTC
size: NA
J: TRBJ2-1
D: TRBD1
V: TRBV4-1

CDR3: CAIAGTANTGELFF
DNA: TGTGCCATCGCTGGGACAGCGAACACCGGGGAGCTGTTTTTT
size: NA
J: TRBJ2-2
D: TRBD1
V: TRBV10-3

CDR3: CASGGGVPRIEAFF
DNA: TGTGCCAGCGGAGGGGGGGTCCCAAGGATTGAAGCTTTCTTT
size: many
J: TRBJ1-1
D: NA
V: TRBV12-3/TRBV12-4

CDR3: CASTTGTVNTEAFF
DNA: TGTGCCAGCACTACCGGGACGGTGAACACTGAAGCTTTCTTT
size: few
J: TRBJ1-1
D: NA
V: TRBV28

CDR3: CASSQPGTGIGNTIYF
DNA: TGTGCCAGCAGCCAACCAGGGACAGGGATCGGAAACACCATATATTTT
size: few
J: TRBJ1-3
D: TRBD1
V: TRBV3-1

CDR3: CASSPFLGGGADTQYF
DNA: TGTGCCAGCAGCCCTTTTTTAGGGGGAGGGGCAGATACGCAGTATTTT
size: few
J: TRBJ2-3
D: NA
V: TRBV27

CDR3: CASSLVGQDTQYF
DNA: TGCGCCAGCAGCTTGGTGGGCCAAGATACGCAGTATTTT
size: NA
J: TRBJ2-3
D: NA
V: TRBV5-1

CDR3: CASRIGQGETQYF
DNA: TGTGCCAGCAGAATCGGACAGGGAGAGACCCAGTACTTC
size: once
J: TRBJ2-5
D: TRBD1
V: TRBV7-9

CDR3: CASSLPSGTEAFF
DNA: TGTGCCAGCAGTTTGCCCTCGGGGACTGAAGCTTTCTTT
size: many
J: TRBJ1-1
D: NA
V: TRBV12-3/TRBV12-4

CDR3: CASSQDRVRRRTGQSYEQYF
DNA: TGCGCCAGCAGCCAAGACCGGGTTAGAAGGAGGACCGGACAGTCCTACGAGCAGTACTTC
size: many
J: TRBJ2-7
D: NA
V: TRBV4-3

CDR3: CASSSSPGLYAGELFF
DNA: TGTGCCAGCAGTTCCTCCCCGGGACTATACGCCGGGGAGCTGTTTTTT
size: NA
J: TRBJ2-2
D: TRBD2
V: TRBV12-3/TRBV12-4

CDR3: CASSPWAISFRTYEAFF
DNA: TGTGCCAGCAGCCCCTGGGCTATTTCCTTTAGAACGTACGAAGCTTTCTTT
size: NA
J: TRBJ1-1
D: NA
V: TRBV7-9

CDR3: CASRKRAVGKDIQYF
DNA: TGTGCCAGCCGCAAACGGGCGGTCGGTAAGGACATTCAGTACTTC
size: few
J: TRBJ2-4
D: NA
V: TRBV28

CDR3: CASSFGQGRDTGELFF
DNA: TGTGCCAGCAGTTTTGGGCAGGGTAGGGACACCGGGGAGCTGTTTTTT
size: few
J: TRBJ2-2
D: NA
V: TRBV12-3/TRBV12-4

CDR3: CASSLVASEKLFF
DNA: TGTGCCAGCAGCTTGGTAGCGAGTGAAAAACTGTTTTTT
size: NA
J: TRBJ1-4
D: NA
V: TRBV5-5

CDR3: CSAAGGNTGELFF
DNA: TGCAGTGCGGCAGGGGGGAACACCGGGGAGCTGTTTTTT
size: NA
J: TRBJ2-2
D: TRBD1
V: TRBV20-1

CDR3: CASSSWTVGGYTF
DNA: TGTGCCAGCAGCTCCTGGACGGTCGGTGGCTACACCTTC
size: NA
J: TRBJ1-2
D: NA
V: TRBV6-6

CDR3: CASTISGETQYF
DNA: TGTGCCAGCACCATAAGCGGGGAGACCCAGTACTTC
size: many
J: TRBJ2-5
D: NA
V: TRBV7-9

CDR3: CAISGVRDSKSEAFF
DNA: TGTGCCATCAGTGGAGTAAGGGACAGTAAATCTGAAGCTTTCTTT
size: many
J: TRBJ1-1
D: TRBD1
V: TRBV10-3

CDR3: CASSQDRSQEQFF
DNA: TGTGCCAGCAGCCAAGATCGGTCACAGGAGCAGTTCTTC
size: NA
J: TRBJ2-1
D: NA
V: TRBV3-1

CDR3: CASSSRTGGLIDTQYF
DNA: TGCGCCAGCAGCTCCCGGACGGGGGGGCTGATAGATACGCAGTATTTT
size: NA
J: TRBJ2-3
D: TRBD2
V: TRBV5-1

CDR3: CASSAFWAANTGELFF
DNA: TGTGCCAGCAGTGCCTTTTGGGCAGCGAACACCGGGGAGCTGTTTTTT
size: many
J: TRBJ2-2
D: NA
V: TRBV6-2/TRBV6-3

CDR3: CASSFPEETQYF
DNA: TGCGCCAGCAGCTTCCCTGAAGAGACCCAGTACTTC
size: many
J: TRBJ2-5
D: NA
V: TRBV5-1

CDR3: CASSSNQATNEKLFF
DNA: TGTGCCAGCAGTTCTAACCAAGCAACTAATGAAAAACTGTTTTTT
size: many
J: TRBJ1-4
D: NA
V: TRBV6-5

CDR3: CASSLGDSPRAFF
DNA: TGTGCCAGCAGCTTAGGAGACTCCCCTCGAGCTTTCTTT
size: NA
J: TRBJ1-1
D: NA
V: TRBV7-2

CDR3: CASSLAIGSNTEAFF
DNA: TGTGCCAGCAGCTTAGCGATCGGAAGTAACACTGAAGCTTTCTTT
size: few
J: TRBJ1-1
D: NA
V: TRBV7-2

CDR3: CASSPLAGGQETQYF
DNA: TGTGCCAGCAGCCCTCTAGCGGGGGGCCAAGAGACCCAGTACTTC
size: NA
J: TRBJ2-5
D: TRBD2
V: TRBV7-3

CDR3: CASSQGDEQYF
DNA: TGTGCCAGCAGCCAGGGGGACGAGCAGTACTTC
size: few
J: TRBJ2-7
D: NA
V: TRBV3-1

CDR3: CASSWAGTSGSNIQYF
DNA: TGCGCCAGCAGCTGGGCCGGAACATCGGGCTCGAACATTCAGTACTTC
size: few
J: TRBJ2-4
D: NA
V: TRBV5-1

CDR3: CASSLDGIGDHTQYF
DNA: TGTGCCAGCAGCTTAGATGGGATCGGAGACCATACGCAGTATTTT
size: few
J: TRBJ2-3
D: NA
V: TRBV7-9

CDR3: CASSEGSAYNSPLHF
DNA: TGTGCCAGCAGTGAAGGGTCAGCCTATAATTCACCCCTCCACTTT
size: NA
J: TRBJ1-6
D: NA
V: TRBV6-1

CDR3: CASSQVRGTWTEQFF
DNA: TGTGCCAGCAGCCAAGTGAGGGGGACGTGGACTGAGCAGTTCTTC
size: few
J: TRBJ2-1
D: NA
V: TRBV14

CDR3: CASSLGPTNSPLHF
DNA: TGTGCCAGCAGCTTGGGACCTACCAATTCACCCCTCCACTTT
size: NA
J: TRBJ1-6
D: NA
V: TRBV7-2

CDR3: CASSLGRGLHNEQFF
DNA: TGTGCCAGCAGCCTCGGACGGGGTCTCCACAATGAGCAGTTCTTC
size: NA
J: TRBJ2-1
D: NA
V: TRBV11-2

CDR3: CASSLSKGNADTQYF
DNA: TGTGCCAGCAGCTTGTCCAAGGGAAACGCAGATACGCAGTATTTT
size: many
J: TRBJ2-3
D: NA
V: TRBV11-2

CDR3: CASSLGQDTQYF
DNA: TGCGCCAGCAGCTTGGGTCAAGATACGCAGTATTTT
size: NA
J: TRBJ2-3
D: NA
V: TRBV5-1

CDR3: CASSQPTTANEKLFF
DNA: TGTGCCAGCAGCCAACCCACGACGGCCAATGAAAAACTGTTTTTT
size: NA
J: TRBJ1-4
D: NA
V: TRBV4-2